This T cell receptor (beta chain) appears in the sequencing data of a study of CD8+ T cells in alopecia areata. Study findings and constraints: Lesional scalp, notably in alopecia totalis/universalis, had clonality above that of normal scalp. TCRs were shared less clearly across patients than in mice, possibly for HLA-related reasons. A large proportion of expanded lesional clones were detected persisting in scalp and blood during tofacitinib.

Extraction and reverse transcription of RNA yielded cDNA as the sequencing template. Some clones are missing from TCRdb's copy, which holds only in-frame ones; the method was immunoSEQ multiplex PCR. The sample carries about 220,000 clones, 50% to 70% recorded once. Treatment given: oral pan-JAK inhibitor, 5-10 mg twice daily. Points on this clone: Antigen: not known.

This sequence was found in a human donor with alopecia areata. The material sequenced was CD4+ T cells sorted from blood, taken at week 4, from a patient treated with tofacitinib.

The CDR3: CSGTQSNYGYTF. As DNA, the CDR3 is TGCAGCGGGACCCAATCTAACTATGGCTACACCTTC. The rearrangement links TRBV29-1 to TRBJ1-2; no firm D call. From germline, CDR1 is SQVTM and CDR2 ANQGSEA. Trimming stripped 7 bases from V and 0 bases from J, with 9 bases between. CDR3 length equals 12 residues.